The 9 T cell receptor beta chains below were found in one sample sequenced in a study of neurological immune-mediated disorders. MiXCR, applied by TCRdb to the 5' RACE reads, yields one record per CDR3 protein. The sample holds more than 70,000 distinct CDR3 sequences, approximately 17% seen once. Sequenced material: PBMCs. Source of these receptors: a woman aged 40-49 years in good health.

This clonotype was detected many times. The chain joins TRBV2 to TRBJ2-3, with TRBD2 matching over 7 bases. V lost 4 bases and J lost 2; bases outside the gene matches: 6. Germline CDR1 reads SNHLY; CDR2 reads FYNNEI. This CDR3 is built from 15 residues. Here the CDR3 DNA reads TGTGCCAGCAGTGGAACTAGCGTCCTCACAGATACGCAGTATTTT. This codes for CASSGTSVLTDTQYF. Full variable domain (rest looked up from reference TRBV2 and TRBJ2-3): EPEVTQTPSHQVTQMGQEVILRCVPISNHLYFYWYRQILGQKVEFLVSFYNNEISEKSEIFDDQFSVERPDGSNFTLKIRSTKLEDSAMYFCASSGTSVLTDTQYFGPGTRLTVL.

This clonotype was seen repeatedly, ten times or more. The CDR3 DNA reads TGTGCCAGCAGCCTGGGACAGAACAATGAGCAGTTCTTC. It yields the protein CASSLGQNNEQFF. This chain uses TRBV2 with TRBJ2-1, with 7 bases lining up with TRBD1. The CDR3 is made up of 13 amino acids. The germline V gene encodes CDR1 SNHLY and CDR2 FYNNEI. V shed 6 bases and J 5 bases; nucleotides not matched to a gene: 4.

The chain combines TRBV7-2 with TRBJ2-5, with TRBD1 matching over 9 bases. V trimming: 7 bases; J trimming: 2 bases; junction bases outside the gene matches: 5. Germline V CDR1 and CDR2: SGHTA, FQGNSA. CDR3 length: 14 residues. In DNA, the CDR3 is TGTGCCAGCAACCCCGGGACAGGGCAAGAGACCCAGTACTTC. Its protein product is CASNPGTGQETQYF.

J is TRBJ2-5 and V is TRBV12-3 or TRBV12-4, with 8 bases that match TRBD1. The CDR3 sequence is 15 residues long. Trimming at V came to 2 bases and at J to 5 bases, leaving 7 bases not matched to a gene. The DNA of the CDR3 is TGTGCCAGCAGTTTACTTTCAGGGGGCACGGAGACCCAGTACTTC. It specifies CASSLLSGGTETQYF.

In its sample, this clonotype was seen many times. The V call is TRBV29-1, the J call TRBJ2-7; D ambiguous. The germline V gene encodes CDR1 SQVTM and CDR2 ANQGSEA. Trimming left V 4 bases short and J 3 bases short, with 13 bases between. The CDR3 loop spans 13 amino acids. Written as DNA, the CDR3 is TGCAGCGTTGTGCGAGTGGGGTTCTACGAGCAGTACTTC. This codes for CSVVRVGFYEQYF.

In its sample, this clonotype was seen many times. The gene calls are TRBV3-1 and TRBJ2-3; TRBD2 matches 15 bases. The germline V gene has CDR1 LGHDT and CDR2 YNNKEL (reference sequence). Trimming removed 4 bases from V and 6 bases from J; junction bases left unmatched: 5. The CDR3 runs to 16 residues. Here the CDR3 DNA reads TGTGCCAGCAGCCGGACTAGCGGGGGGGCGGTGGATACGCAGTATTTT. Translated: CASSRTSGGAVDTQYF.

The V and J genes are TRBV7-9 and TRBJ2-3, with TRBD2 matching 12 bases. The J segment lost 4 bases and the V segment lost 5 bases, leaving 10 bases of the junction unmatched. From germline, CDR1 is SEHNR and CDR2 FQNEAQ (reference sequence). This CDR3 is 17 amino acids long. The CDR3 DNA follows: TGTGCCAGCAGCGTACCGTCTAGCGGGGGGGCCGCAGATACGCAGTATTTT. This gives the protein CASSVPSSGGAADTQYF.

This clonotype was seen repeatedly, ten times or more. This sequence joins TRBV24-1 and TRBJ2-3, with a tentative D call TRBD2 (5 bases). Trimming pared 5 bases from V and 4 bases from J, leaving 18 bases between. The CDR3 length is 16 residues. The germline CDR1 and CDR2 sequences are KGHDR and SFDVKD. CDR3 protein: CATSVWGAMKADTQYF. The CDR3 nucleotides read TGTGCCACCAGTGTCTGGGGAGCCATGAAGGCAGATACGCAGTATTTT.

This clonotype occurred many times. The chain employs TRBV7-9 and TRBJ2-5; 11 bases match TRBD2. Germline trimming cut 5 bases from V and 1 base from J; bases unmatched to any gene: 15. Germline V CDR1 and CDR2: SEHNR, FQNEAQ (reference sequence). CDR3 length: 19 amino acids. This CDR3 is CASSPGSLAGGRPQETQYF. The CDR3, as DNA: TGTGCCAGCAGCCCAGGATCGCTAGCGGGGGGCCGGCCCCAAGAGACCCAGTACTTC.